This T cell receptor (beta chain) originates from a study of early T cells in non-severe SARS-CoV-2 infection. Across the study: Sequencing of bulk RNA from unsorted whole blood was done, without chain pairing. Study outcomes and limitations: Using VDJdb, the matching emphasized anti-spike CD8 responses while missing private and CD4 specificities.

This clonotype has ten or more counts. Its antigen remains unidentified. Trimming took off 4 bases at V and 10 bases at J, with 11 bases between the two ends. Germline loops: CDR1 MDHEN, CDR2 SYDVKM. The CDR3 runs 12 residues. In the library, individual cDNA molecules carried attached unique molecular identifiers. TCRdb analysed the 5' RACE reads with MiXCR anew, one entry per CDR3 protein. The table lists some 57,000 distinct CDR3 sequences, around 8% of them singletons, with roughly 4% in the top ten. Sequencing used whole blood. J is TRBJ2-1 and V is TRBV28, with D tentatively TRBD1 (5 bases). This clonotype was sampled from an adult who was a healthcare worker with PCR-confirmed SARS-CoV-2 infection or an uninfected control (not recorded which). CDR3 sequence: CASSSQGLEQFF. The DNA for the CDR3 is TGTGCCAGCAGTTCCCAGGGTCTAGAGCAGTTCTTC.